The 7 T cell receptor beta chains presented below share a single source sample, sequenced in a study of blood T cell repertoires in COVID-19. Some clones are missing from TCRdb's copy, which holds only in-frame ones; the method was immunoSEQ multiplex PCR. In the table there are 100,000 or so clones, 87% of which are singletons. The sequenced sample was peripheral blood. Receptors were obtained from a man between 50 and 59 years old with active COVID-19.

CDR3 region: CASSHIHEQYF. The CDR3, as DNA: TGTGCCAGCAGCCATATACATGAGCAGTACTTC. This chain joins TRBV3-1 (or the pseudogene TRBV3-2) and TRBJ2-7, with D hard to call. Germline V gene sequence: CDR1 LGHDT, CDR2 YNNKEL (reference sequence). V lost 3 bases and J lost 7, with 7 bases in between. The CDR3 has 11 residues.

This rearrangement joins TRBV5-1 to TRBJ2-5; 8 bases agree with TRBD2. CDR1 is SGHRS and CDR2 is YFSETQ in the germline V gene. V was clipped by 4 bases and J by 4 bases; unmatched bases: 12. This CDR3 is built from 16 residues. The CDR3 sequence: CASSILAASQGETQYF. The CDR3 DNA reads as TGCGCCAGCAGCATACTAGCGGCCTCGCAAGGAGAGACCCAGTACTTC.

The chain uses TRBV6-2 or TRBV6-3 and TRBJ2-1; 8 bases are shared with TRBD2. CDR3 length: 18 amino acids. Germline CDR1 reads MNHEY; CDR2 reads SVGEGT. The V segment lost 5 bases and the J segment 4 bases; nucleotides outside the gene matches: 16. CDR3 sequence: CASSVVAGGTALYNEQFF. CDR3 nucleotide sequence: TGTGCCAGCAGTGTAGTTGCGGGGGGAACCGCGTTGTACAATGAGCAGTTCTTC.

This clone was found many times. This chain connects TRBV12-3 or TRBV12-4 to TRBJ2-2, with 8 bases identical to TRBD2. Trimming removed 7 bases from V and 4 bases from J; junction bases left unmatched: 2. This CDR3 is built from 13 residues. In DNA, the CDR3 is TGTGCCAGCAACGCGGGGGGCACCGGGGAGCTGTTTTTT. Residues: CASNAGGTGELFF.

This chain joins TRBV3-1 (or the pseudogene TRBV3-2) and TRBJ1-4, with 9 bases identical to TRBD1. The CDR3 covers 12 residues. V lost 6 bases to trimming and J lost 8 bases; unmatched junction nucleotides: 1. CDR1 and CDR2 from the germline V gene are LGHDT and YNNKEL (reference sequence). CDR3 nucleotide sequence: TGTGCCAGCAGAACAGGGGGCGAAAAACTGTTTTTT. Its protein is CASRTGGEKLFF.

The J gene is TRBJ2-1, the V gene TRBV3-1 (or the pseudogene TRBV3-2), with TRBD2 as a possible D gene (5 bases). Trimming removed 4 bases at V and 6 bases at J, with 16 bases between. The CDR3 covers 15 residues. Germline V gives CDR1 LGHDT, CDR2 YNNKEL (reference sequence). As DNA, the CDR3 is TGTGCCAGCAGCCCCACTTCAGGAGGTGGCAATGAGCAGTTCTTC. Residues: CASSPTSGGGNEQFF.

The chain is built from TRBV7-3 and TRBJ2-2, with a weak D call TRBD2 (5 bases). Germline CDR1 is SGHTA and CDR2 is FQGTGA. V gave up 5 bases and J gave up 3 bases, with 16 bases separating them. CDR3 length: 16 amino acids. This chain's CDR3 is CASSRGSLRDTGELFF. CDR3 coding DNA: TGTGCCAGCAGCCGAGGGTCTCTAAGGGACACCGGGGAGCTGTTTTTT.